This TCR beta chain came from a study of regulatory T cells in long-lasting Graves disease. About the research overall: Antithyroid drugs had been given to newly diagnosed Graves' patients for under 3 months.

The time point denotes: newly diagnosed GD, antithyroid drugs for less than 3 months. PBMC RNA served as the TCR library source. Investigators prepared the TCR beta libraries by applying iRepertoire HTBI primers and Arm-PCR of CDR3 regions. In TCRdb, the multiplex PCR reads were re-called with MiXCR into one record per CDR3 protein. The sample contains hundreds of thousands of distinct CDR3 sequences, around 15% of which appear only once. CDR3 length equals 16 residues. V lost 0 bases to trimming and J lost 5 bases, with 14 bases between them. Germline V gives CDR1 ENHRY, CDR2 SYGVKD. This clonotype was counted many times. This same sample was also taken into another study, of T cells in Graves' hyperthyroidism and ophthalmopathy. As that study records: Participants, patients aged 18 to 65, had newly diagnosed hyperthyroidism with a duration under 2 months. Uncontrolled infection, other autoimmune disease, pregnancy or lactation led to exclusion.

The receptor was derived from a man aged 18 to 30 with Graves disease. The input for sequencing was peripheral blood mononuclear cells (PBMCs), taken at new diagnosis, from a patient treated with antithyroid drugs. V is TRBV10-3 and J is TRBJ1-5; TRBD1 is a possible D gene (5 bases). The CDR3 coding sequence is TGTGCCATCAGTGAGTCCGTCAGGGACTTGGATCAGCCCCAGCATTTT. Translating gives CAISESVRDLDQPQHF.